This TCR beta chain was found in a study of blood T cell repertoires in COVID-19. Across the study: Italy, Spain and the United States were the sources of the convalescent and acute COVID-19 samples. The analysed material was cDNA or gDNA that came from T cells, B-cell-depleted T cells, or PBMCs.

V trimming: 1 base; J trimming: 7 bases; junction bases outside the gene matches: 7. The CDR3 spans 15 residues. The V gene's germline CDR1 is SGHRS and CDR2 YFSETQ. Only in-frame clones appear in the TCRdb table, and some are missing; sequencing was by immunoSEQ multiplex PCR. This sample carries over 90,000 clones, 80% to 95% of them seen once, and the ten largest clones take roughly 4.5%. The sample was peripheral blood. The chain uses TRBV5-1 and TRBJ2-2; 7 bases line up with TRBD1. This sequence was found in a young man with acute or convalescent COVID-19. In nucleotides, the CDR3 is TGCGCCAGCAGCTTGAGGCAGGGGGATGGCGGGGAGCTGTTTTTT. Residues: CASSLRQGDGGELFF.